This T cell receptor (beta chain) was sequenced during a study of response to subunit inactivated influenza vaccine. Study results and limitations: The authors suggested that few new T cells are recruited per seasonal influenza vaccination.

As concerns this clonotype: Its target is not known.

Germline V gives CDR1 MNHEY, CDR2 SMNVEV (reference sequence). Germline trimming cut 0 bases from V and 7 bases from J; bases unmatched to any gene: 5. The CDR3 runs to 15 residues. TCRdb re-called the RT-PCR reads with MiXCR, one entry per CDR3 protein. The sample records about 830,000 distinct CDR3 sequences, approximately 18% being singletons. The J gene is TRBJ2-1, the V gene TRBV27, with 8 bases matching TRBD2. The starting material was PBMCs from blood, obtained about 5 days after vaccination. The receptor comes from a man aged 45-65 years who received an inactivated influenza vaccine. DNA for the CDR3: TGTGCCAGCAGTTTATCTAGCGGGGCAACTAATGAGCAGTTCTTC. Its translation: CASSLSSGATNEQFF.